The next 3 T cell receptor beta chains were all read from a single sample in a study of CD8+ T cells in alopecia areata. Extracted RNA was reverse transcribed into cDNA, the sequencing template. Method: immunoSEQ multiplex PCR; TCRdb's copy keeps in-frame clones and lacks some. The sample lists 180,000 or so clones, approximately 70% occurring once. The sequencing here drew on CD8+ T cells sorted from blood, taken at week 0. The receptors were gathered from a human donor with alopecia areata.

The chain joins TRBV27 to TRBJ1-6; D gene uncertain. The CDR3 extends over 11 amino acids. The V end was cut by 8 bases, the J end by 7 bases, with 6 bases between. Per the germline V gene, CDR1 is MNHEY and CDR2 is SMNVEV (reference sequence). The DNA of the CDR3 is TGTGCCAGCGGCCTAAATTCACCCCTCCACTTT. Translation: CASGLNSPLHF.

The chain joins TRBV7-8 to TRBJ2-1; no clear D gene. There are 11 residues in the CDR3. Between the trimmed V and J ends, which lost 2 bases and 9 bases, there was a span of 5 bases. The germline V gene encodes CDR1 SGHVS and CDR2 FQNEAQ. Here the CDR3 DNA reads TGTGCCAGCAGCTTAAACGTTGAGCAGTTCTTC. Residues: CASSLNVEQFF.

J is TRBJ2-3 and V is TRBV30; 7 nucleotides line up with TRBD1. Looked up from germline, CDR1 is GTSNPN and CDR2 is SVGIG (reference sequence). The V segment lost 5 bases and the J segment 2 bases; nucleotides outside the gene matches: 7. This CDR3 has 14 amino acids. The CDR3 region has the DNA TGTGCCTGGGAAAGGACAGGACCCACAGATACGCAGTATTTT. This translates into CAWERTGPTDTQYF. The complete variable domain, with remaining parts taken from reference TRBV30 and TRBJ2-3, reads SQTIHQWPATLVQPVGSPLSLECTVEGTSNPNLYWYRQAAGRGLQLLFYSVGIGQISSEVPQNLSASRPQDRQFILSSKKLLLSDSGFYLCAWERTGPTDTQYFGPGTRLTVL.